This TCR beta chain was captured by sequencing in a study of regulatory T cells in long-lasting Graves disease. Overall study results and limits: Compared with new cases, persistent Graves' patients showed reduced TCR diversity.

Time point in this sample: newly diagnosed GD, antithyroid drugs for less than 3 months. From PBMCs, RNA was extracted and then used to make the TCR library. The CDR3 runs to 12 residues. Between the trimmed V and J ends, which lost 3 bases and 8 bases, there was a span of 8 bases. The V gene's germline CDR1 is LNHNV and CDR2 YYDKDF (reference sequence). With iRepertoire HTBI primers and Arm-PCR of CDR3 regions, TCR beta libraries were built. In the study's own analysis: Samples collectively showed some 60 TRBV and roughly 15 TRBJ segments. One entry per CDR3 protein results from TCRdb running MiXCR on the multiplex PCR reads. For this entry, the V and J calls and clone size follow TCRdb and not the study's own pipeline. The sample yields approximately 310,000 distinct CDR3 sequences, 15% to 20% seen once. This clonotype was seen a few times. The antigen is undetermined.

The source of this sequence is a female donor with Graves disease. The sequenced sample was peripheral blood mononuclear cells (PBMCs), obtained at new diagnosis, from a patient treated with antithyroid drugs. V gene TRBV15 combines with J gene TRBJ2-1; D is possibly TRBD2 (6 bases). The CDR3 loop is CATSRRDYEQFF. The CDR3 region has the DNA TGTGCCACCAGCAGGCGGGACTATGAGCAGTTCTTC. Supplemented by reference TRBV15 and TRBJ2-1, the full variable domain reads DAMVIQNPRYQVTQFGKPVTLSCSQTLNHNVMYWYQQKSSQAPKLLFHYYDKDFNNEADTPDNFQSRRPNTSFCFLDIRSPGLGDTAMYLCATSRRDYEQFFGPGTRLTVL.